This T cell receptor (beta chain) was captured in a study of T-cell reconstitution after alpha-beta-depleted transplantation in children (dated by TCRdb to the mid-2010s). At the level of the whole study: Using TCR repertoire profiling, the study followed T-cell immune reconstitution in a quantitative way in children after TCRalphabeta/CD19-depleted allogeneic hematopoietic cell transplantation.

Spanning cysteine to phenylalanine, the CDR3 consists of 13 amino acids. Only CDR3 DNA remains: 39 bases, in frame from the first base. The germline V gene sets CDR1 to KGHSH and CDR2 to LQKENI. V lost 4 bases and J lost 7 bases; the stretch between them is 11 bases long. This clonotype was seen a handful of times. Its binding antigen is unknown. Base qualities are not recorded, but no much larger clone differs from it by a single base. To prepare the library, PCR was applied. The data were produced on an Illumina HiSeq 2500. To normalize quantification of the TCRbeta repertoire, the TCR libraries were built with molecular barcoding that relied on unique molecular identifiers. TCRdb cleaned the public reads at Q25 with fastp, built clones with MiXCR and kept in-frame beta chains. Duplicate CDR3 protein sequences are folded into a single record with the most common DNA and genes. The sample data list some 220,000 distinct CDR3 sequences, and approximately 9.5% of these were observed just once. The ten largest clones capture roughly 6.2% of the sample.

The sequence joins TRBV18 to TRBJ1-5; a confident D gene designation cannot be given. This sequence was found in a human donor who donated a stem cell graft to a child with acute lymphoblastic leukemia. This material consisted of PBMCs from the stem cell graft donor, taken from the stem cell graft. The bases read TGTGCCAGCTCACTGGACTATCAGCAGCCCCAGCATTTT. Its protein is CASSLDYQQPQHF.